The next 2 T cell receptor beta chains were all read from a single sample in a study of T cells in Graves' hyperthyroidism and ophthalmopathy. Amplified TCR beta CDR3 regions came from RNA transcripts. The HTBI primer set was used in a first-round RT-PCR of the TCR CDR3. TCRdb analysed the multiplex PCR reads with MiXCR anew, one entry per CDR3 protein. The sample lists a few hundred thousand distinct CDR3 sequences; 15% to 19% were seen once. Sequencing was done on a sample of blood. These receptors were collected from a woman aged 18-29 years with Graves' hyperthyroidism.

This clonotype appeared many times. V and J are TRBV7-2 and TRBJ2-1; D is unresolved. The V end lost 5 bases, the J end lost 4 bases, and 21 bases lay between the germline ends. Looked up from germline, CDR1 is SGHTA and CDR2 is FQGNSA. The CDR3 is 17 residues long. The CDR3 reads CASSRRSAQNVYNEQFF. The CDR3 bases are TGTGCCAGCAGCCGACGGTCGGCGCAAAATGTTTACAATGAGCAGTTCTTC.

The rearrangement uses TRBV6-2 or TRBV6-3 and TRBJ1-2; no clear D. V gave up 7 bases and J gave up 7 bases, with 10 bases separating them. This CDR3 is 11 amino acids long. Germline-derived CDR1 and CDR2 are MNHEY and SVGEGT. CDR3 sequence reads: CASNVGSGYTF. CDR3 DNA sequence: TGTGCCAGCAATGTGGGGAGTGGCTACACCTTC.